The clone carrying this TCR beta chain appeared a few times. TCRB transcripts that were expressed got sequenced, as all of the isolated RNA had been reverse transcribed. Sequencing used immunoSEQ multiplex PCR; TCRdb keeps in-frame clones, though not all of them. Seen here are 900,000 or so clones, 15% to 20% observed once, and the top ten hold 0.023%. The sample comes from a study of beta chain features in type 1 diabetes. The sequenced sample was naive CD4+ T cells from blood. This TCR came from a woman aged 18 to 35 in good health.

The CDR3 protein is CASSPGEGETQYF. The CDR3, as DNA: TGTGCCAGCAGCCCAGGGGAAGGCGAGACCCAGTACTTC. The chain employs TRBV6-6 and TRBJ2-5; D is possibly TRBD1 (6 bases). Germline CDR1 reads MNHNY; CDR2 reads SVGAGI (reference sequence). CDR3 length equals 13 residues. Trimming shortened V by 6 bases and J by 5 bases, and 13 bases separated the two germline ends.